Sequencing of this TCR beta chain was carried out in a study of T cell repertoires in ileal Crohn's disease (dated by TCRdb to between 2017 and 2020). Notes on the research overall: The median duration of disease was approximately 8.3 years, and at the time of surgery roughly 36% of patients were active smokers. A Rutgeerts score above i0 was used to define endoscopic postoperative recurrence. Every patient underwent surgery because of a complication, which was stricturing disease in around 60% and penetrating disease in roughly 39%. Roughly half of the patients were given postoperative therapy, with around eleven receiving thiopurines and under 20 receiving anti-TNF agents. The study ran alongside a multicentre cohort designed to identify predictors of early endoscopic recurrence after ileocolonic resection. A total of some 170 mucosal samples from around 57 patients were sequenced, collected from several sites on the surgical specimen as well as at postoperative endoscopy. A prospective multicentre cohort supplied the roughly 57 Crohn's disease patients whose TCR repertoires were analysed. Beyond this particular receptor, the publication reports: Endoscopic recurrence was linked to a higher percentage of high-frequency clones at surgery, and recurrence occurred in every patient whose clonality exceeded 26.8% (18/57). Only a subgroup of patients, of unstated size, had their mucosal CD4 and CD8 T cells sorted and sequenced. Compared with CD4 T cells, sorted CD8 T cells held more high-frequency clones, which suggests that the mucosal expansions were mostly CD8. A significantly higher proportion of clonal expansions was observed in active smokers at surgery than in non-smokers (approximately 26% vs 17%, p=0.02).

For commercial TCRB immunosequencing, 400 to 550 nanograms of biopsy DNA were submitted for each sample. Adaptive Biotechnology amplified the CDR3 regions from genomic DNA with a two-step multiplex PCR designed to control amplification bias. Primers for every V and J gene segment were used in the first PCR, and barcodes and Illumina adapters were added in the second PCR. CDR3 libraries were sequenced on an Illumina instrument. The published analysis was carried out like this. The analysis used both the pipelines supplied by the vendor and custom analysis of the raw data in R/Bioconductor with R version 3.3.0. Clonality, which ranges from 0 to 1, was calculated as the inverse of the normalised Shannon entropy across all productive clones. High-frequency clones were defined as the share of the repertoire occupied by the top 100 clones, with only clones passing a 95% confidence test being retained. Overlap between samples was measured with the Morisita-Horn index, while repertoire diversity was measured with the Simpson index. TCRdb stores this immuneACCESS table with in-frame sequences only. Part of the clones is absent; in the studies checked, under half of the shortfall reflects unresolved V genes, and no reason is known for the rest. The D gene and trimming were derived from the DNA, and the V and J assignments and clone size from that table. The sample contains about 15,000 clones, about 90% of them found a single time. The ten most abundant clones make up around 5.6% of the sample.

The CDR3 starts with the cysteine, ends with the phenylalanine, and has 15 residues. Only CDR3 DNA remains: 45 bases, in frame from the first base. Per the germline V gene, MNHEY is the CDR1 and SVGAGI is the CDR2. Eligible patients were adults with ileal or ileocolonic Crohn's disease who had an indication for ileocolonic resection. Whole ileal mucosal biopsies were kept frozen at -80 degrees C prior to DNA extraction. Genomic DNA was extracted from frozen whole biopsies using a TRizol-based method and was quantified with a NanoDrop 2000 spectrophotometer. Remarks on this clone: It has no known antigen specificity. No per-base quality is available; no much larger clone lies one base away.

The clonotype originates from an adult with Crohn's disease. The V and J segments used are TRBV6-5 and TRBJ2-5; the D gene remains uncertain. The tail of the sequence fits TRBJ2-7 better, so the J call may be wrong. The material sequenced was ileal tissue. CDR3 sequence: CASSYASPPRYEQYF. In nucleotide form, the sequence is TGTGCCAGCAGTTACGCTTCCCCACCTCGGTACGAGCAGTACTTC.